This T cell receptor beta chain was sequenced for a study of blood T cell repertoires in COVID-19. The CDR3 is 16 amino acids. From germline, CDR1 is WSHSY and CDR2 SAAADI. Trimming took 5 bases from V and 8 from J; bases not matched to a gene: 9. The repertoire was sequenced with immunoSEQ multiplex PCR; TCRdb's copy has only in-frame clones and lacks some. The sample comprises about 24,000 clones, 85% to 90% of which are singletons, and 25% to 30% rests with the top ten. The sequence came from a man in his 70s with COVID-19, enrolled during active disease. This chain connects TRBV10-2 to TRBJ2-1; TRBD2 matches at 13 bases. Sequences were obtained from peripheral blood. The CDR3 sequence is CASSSLAGGPGDEQFF. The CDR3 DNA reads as TGCGCCAGCAGTTCACTAGCGGGAGGGCCGGGGGATGAGCAGTTCTTC.